This T cell receptor beta chain was observed in a study of CD8+ T cells in alopecia areata. Overall study context: For the treated group, dosing was oral tofacitinib at 5 to 10 mg twice daily.

For this clone: Its antigen is still unknown. At one of its ends the junction is not consistent with the germline gene, which may arise from a read error.

General study results and limits: Persistence of many expanded lesional clones was seen in scalp and blood during tofacitinib.

The authors extracted RNA and reverse transcribed it into cDNA as the sequencing template. Repertoires were generated with immunoSEQ multiplex PCR, while TCRdb's copy carries only in-frame clones and drops some. The table has about 99,000 clones, 85% to 90% seen once; the top ten hold around 10%. Treatment indicated: oral pan-JAK inhibitor, 5-10 mg twice daily. Patients with alopecia areata provided lesional scalp punch biopsies as well as peripheral blood. Isolation of CD4+ and CD8+ T cells from PBMCs was achieved by sorting. Germline V gives CDR1 SQVTM, CDR2 ANQGSEA. The CDR3 totals 12 residues. This chain links TRBV29-1 with TRBJ1-2; maybe TRBD1 (6 bases). The TCR originated in a human donor with alopecia areata. The starting material was CD8+ T cells sorted from blood, obtained around week 34, from a patient treated with tofacitinib. The CDR3 sequence is CSVEGGTDGYTF. CDR3 DNA sequence: TGCAGCGTGGAAGGGGGTACTGATGGCTACACCTTC.